This entry lists 21 T cell receptor beta chains sequenced from one sample in a study of blood T cell repertoires in COVID-19. Some clones are missing from TCRdb's copy, which holds only in-frame ones; the method was immunoSEQ multiplex PCR. The table shows hundreds of thousands of clones, with 89% occurring only once. Material: peripheral blood. The receptors come from a man aged 18 to 30 with COVID-19, enrolled during active disease.

This clone has only one observation. The chain couples TRBV2 to TRBJ1-1, with TRBD1 identical over 8 bases. The length of the CDR3 is 15 residues. Germline V gene lookup returns CDR1 SNHLY and CDR2 FYNNEI. V lost 1 base and J lost 2; bases outside the gene matches: 3. The CDR3, as DNA: TGTGCCAGCAGTGAAGACGGACAGGGCAACACTGAAGCTTTCTTT. This gives the protein CASSEDGQGNTEAFF.

This rearrangement joins TRBV5-1 to TRBJ2-3, with 13 positions matching TRBD2. Germline trimming cut 5 bases from V and 4 bases from J; bases unmatched to any gene: 7. The CDR3 has 16 amino acids. Germline assignment: CDR1 SGHRS and CDR2 YFSETQ. DNA of the CDR3: TGCGCCAGCAGTTTGATGGGACTAGCGGGATCAGATACGCAGTATTTT. Translated: CASSLMGLAGSDTQYF.

The chain recombines TRBV21-1 with TRBJ2-1; TRBD2, the table's D call, was not compared with the DNA. TRBV21-1 represents a pseudogene. The CDR3 length is 16 residues. The CDR3 DNA reads TGTGCCAGCAGCTCCCCTTCGCGGGAGGCCTACAATGAGCAGTTCTTC. Translating it yields CASSSPSREAYNEQFF.

The V gene is TRBV7-8, the J gene TRBJ1-3; 9 bases agree with TRBD1. Germline CDR1 reads SGHVS; CDR2 reads FQNEAQ. The CDR3 runs to 16 residues. V was pared by 5 bases and J by 2 bases, with 7 bases of the junction left unmatched. In DNA, the CDR3 is TGTGCCAGCAGCCCCTCGACAGGGGGTGCTGGAAACACCATATATTTT. Its protein is CASSPSTGGAGNTIYF. Full variable domain (missing parts from reference TRBV7-8 and TRBJ1-3): GAGVSQSPRYKVAKRGQDVALRCDPISGHVSLFWYQQALGQGPEFLTYFQNEAQLDKSGLPSDRFFAERPEGSVSTLKIQRTQQEDSAVYLCASSPSTGGAGNTIYFGEGSWLTVV.

The V and J genes are TRBV6-5 and TRBJ2-1; D is unresolved. V was trimmed by 5 bases and J by 5 bases, leaving 16 bases between them. This CDR3 has 15 residues. The germline gives CDR1 MNHEY, CDR2 SVGAGI. The CDR3 nucleotides are TGTGCCAGCAGTCCCAATCGGAGAGAGAACAATGAGCAGTTCTTC. Translation gives CASSPNRRENNEQFF.

V usage is TRBV2 and J usage is TRBJ1-2; D is ambiguous. V was pared by 1 base and J by 7 bases, with 16 bases between. CDR3 length: 15 amino acids. CDR1 SNHLY and CDR2 FYNNEI come from the germline V gene. In DNA form, the CDR3 reads TGTGCCAGCAGTGAAGGTGAGGGATTTGGTACTGGCTACACCTTC. This codes for CASSEGEGFGTGYTF.

This chain joins TRBV5-5 and TRBJ2-3; 9 bases line up with TRBD2. Unmatched junction bases numbered 4, after V lost 0 bases and J lost 2 bases. This CDR3 is built from 16 residues. Germline CDR1 and CDR2: SGHKS and YYEKEE (reference sequence). CDR3 sequence reads: CASSLGLAADTDTQYF. The CDR3 nucleotides are TGTGCCAGCAGCTTGGGACTAGCGGCCGACACAGATACGCAGTATTTT.

The genes are TRBV4-1 and TRBJ2-3; D is uncertain. Trimming shortened V by 0 bases and J by 2 bases, and 12 bases separated the two germline ends. The CDR3 totals 16 residues. In germline, CDR1 is MGHRA, CDR2 YSYEKL. The CDR3, as DNA: TGCGCCAGCAGCCAAGATCCGCCGGGTCTCACAGATACGCAGTATTTT. Translating it yields CASSQDPPGLTDTQYF.

The rearrangement joins TRBV25-1 to TRBJ1-5; maybe TRBD1 (6 bases). The V gene's germline CDR1 is MGHDK and CDR2 SYGVNS. CDR3 length: 14 amino acids. The V gene lost 3 bases and the J gene lost 7 bases, with 13 bases spanning the gap. CDR3 DNA: TGTGCCAGCAGTGACAGGGGTACGGGCCAGCCCCAGCATTTT. Its translation: CASSDRGTGQPQHF.

J is TRBJ2-7 and V is TRBV5-5, with TRBD1 identical over 8 bases. This CDR3 is 15 amino acids long. V lost 4 bases to trimming and J lost 7 bases; unmatched junction nucleotides: 13. Germline CDR1 and CDR2: SGHKS and YYEKEE (reference sequence). CDR3 residues: CASSPADRETEEQYF. The DNA of the CDR3 is TGTGCCAGCAGCCCCGCGGACAGGGAGACTGAAGAGCAGTACTTC.

CDR3 nucleotide sequence: TGCGCCAGCATGCGGGGGGCCGGGCGTGAGCAGTTCTTC. Translation: CASMRGAGREQFF. V and J are TRBV10-2 and TRBJ2-1; 8 nucleotides match TRBD2. CDR1 and CDR2 from the germline V gene are WSHSY and SAAADI. The CDR3 length is 13 residues. Trimming removed 7 bases from V and 9 bases from J; junction bases left unmatched: 8.

CDR3 nucleotide sequence: TGTGCCAGCAGCAAAGGCGGTGTCCAGTTGACTAACTATGGCTACACCTTC. As protein: CASSKGGVQLTNYGYTF. The chain carries TRBV21-1 and TRBJ1-2. TRBV21-1 is flagged as a pseudogene. The CDR3 runs to 17 residues.

The genes are TRBV11-3 and TRBJ2-1; TRBD2 matches at 8 bases. Per the germline V gene, CDR1 is SGHNT and CDR2 is YENEEA. The V segment lost 5 bases and the J segment 4 bases; nucleotides outside the gene matches: 13. The CDR3 runs to 17 residues. The CDR3 loop reads CASSPRTSSHGYNEQFF. CDR3 nucleotides: TGTGCCAGCAGCCCTCGGACTAGCTCCCACGGGTACAATGAGCAGTTCTTC.

The chain joins TRBV27 to TRBJ1-2; 12 nucleotides align to TRBD1. CDR1 MNHEY and CDR2 SMNVEV come from the germline V gene (reference sequence). This CDR3 is 17 amino acids long. V was pared by 2 bases and J by 2 bases, with 6 bases of the junction left unmatched. CDR3 sequence: CASSLNAGQGANYGYTF. The CDR3 DNA reads as TGTGCCAGCAGTTTAAACGCGGGACAGGGGGCCAACTATGGCTACACCTTC.

This clone showed up just once. The rearrangement joins TRBV7-3 to TRBJ2-3; TRBD1 agrees at 9 bases. This CDR3 is 15 amino acids long. V shed 4 bases and J 4 bases; nucleotides not matched to a gene: 6. Germline V gene sequence: CDR1 SGHTA, CDR2 FQGTGA. The CDR3 spells CASSYSTGGADTQYF. The CDR3 DNA sequence: TGTGCCAGCAGCTACTCGACAGGGGGGGCAGATACGCAGTATTTT.

V gene TRBV6-5 combines with J gene TRBJ1-2, with 7 bases matching TRBD1. V lost 8 bases and J lost 4; bases outside the gene matches: 7. This CDR3 is 13 amino acids long. CDR1 is MNHEY, CDR2 SVGAGI, per germline. The CDR3 region is CASRTGQLYGYTF. The CDR3 bases are TGTGCCAGCCGAACGGGACAGCTCTATGGCTACACCTTC.

This chain uses TRBV7-3 with TRBJ2-3; 9 bases are shared with TRBD2. The CDR3 runs 19 residues. V gave up 1 base and J gave up 4 bases; unmatched junction bases: 15. Germline loops: CDR1 SGHTA, CDR2 FQGTGA. The CDR3 here is CASSLKGSLAGVRSDTQYF. In DNA, the CDR3 is TGTGCCAGCAGCTTAAAGGGGAGTTTAGCGGGAGTAAGGTCAGATACGCAGTATTTT.

This clone showed up just once. The chain links TRBV4-1 to TRBJ2-3; 7 bases map to TRBD2. This CDR3 has 14 amino acids. The junction had 12 bases not matched to a gene; V was cut back by 11 bases and J by 4 bases. The germline V gene encodes CDR1 MGHRA and CDR2 YSYEKL. The CDR3 region has the DNA TGCGCCGTCAGGGCGGGAGAAATTTCAGATACGCAGTATTTT. Translation: CAVRAGEISDTQYF.

The V and J genes are TRBV7-9 and TRBJ2-1; D is unclear. Germline CDR1 and CDR2: SEHNR and FQNEAQ (reference sequence). Trimming left V 5 bases short and J 5 bases short, with 16 bases between. CDR3 length: 15 residues. CDR3 region: CASSISPGLHNEQFF. Here the CDR3 DNA reads TGTGCCAGCAGCATCAGCCCTGGGCTACACAATGAGCAGTTCTTC.

Concerning this clone: This CDR3 is also generated by other DNA sequences in the sample. The chain has TRBV3-1 (or the pseudogene TRBV3-2) and TRBJ2-1; 12 positions agree with TRBD2. Germline V gives CDR1 LGHDT, CDR2 YNNKEL (reference sequence). V gave up 4 bases and J gave up 6 bases; unmatched junction bases: 4. CDR3 size: 15 residues. The DNA of the CDR3 is TGTGCCAGCAGCCCCACTAGCGGGAGGAGCAATGAGCAGTTCTTC. It translates to CASSPTSGRSNEQFF.

The genes are TRBV7-8 and TRBJ2-7, with TRBD1 matching over 10 bases. Germline-derived CDR1 and CDR2 are SGHVS and FQNEAQ. Trimming cost V 1 base and J 5 bases; bases outside gene matches: 2. The CDR3 covers 14 residues. Here the CDR3 reads CASSLGDRGHEQYF. The CDR3 nucleotides read TGTGCCAGCAGCTTAGGGGACAGGGGTCACGAGCAGTACTTC.